Listed below are T cell receptor beta chains from one sample, sequenced in a study of blood T cell repertoires in COVID-19. Generated by immunoSEQ multiplex PCR, the TCRdb table keeps only in-frame clones and is missing some. Found here are some 21,000 clones, about nine tenths of them singletons; the top ten hold under 5%. Material: peripheral blood. The source of these receptors is a man between 50 and 59 years old with active COVID-19. The CDR3 runs from the conserved cysteine through the conserved F or W. D genes are given only for firm matches. Some rows mark clone size as missing; the rest say once, few, many or name a class of expanded clone.

-	TRBV2	TRBJ2-7	-	CASREAHRAREQYF	TGTGCCAGCAGGGAAGCCCACAGGGCGCGGGAGCAGTACTTC
-	TRBV10-3	TRBJ1-1	-	CAISERTPRTEAFF	TGTGCCATCAGTGAAAGGACTCCGCGAACTGAAGCTTTCTTT
TRBD1	TRBV19	TRBJ1-2	-	CASSPDRGHSYGYTF	TGTGCCAGTAGCCCGGACAGGGGGCATTCTTATGGCTACACCTTC
-	TRBV6-5	TRBJ1-1	-	CASSPLSAGNTEAFF	TGTGCCAGCAGCCCCTTGTCCGCGGGGAACACTGAAGCTTTCTTT
TRBD2	TRBV4-1	TRBJ2-1	few	CASSQDPGGYNEQFF	TGCGCCAGCAGCCAAGATCCGGGGGGATATAATGAGCAGTTCTTC
-	TRBV5-1	TRBJ1-2	-	CASSLEAGTMGYTF	TGCGCCAGCAGCTTGGAAGCGGGGACAATGGGCTACACCTTC
TRBD1	TRBV6-1	TRBJ1-1	once	CASSEGLGTANTEAFF	TGTGCCAGCAGTGAAGGATTAGGGACAGCGAACACTGAAGCTTTCTTT
TRBD2	TRBV5-4	TRBJ2-3	-	CASTQAGLIYDTQYF	TGTGCCAGCACCCAGGCGGGACTAATTTATGATACGCAGTATTTT
TRBD1	TRBV6-5	TRBJ1-4	-	CASSYGTGGLSGKLFF	TGTGCCAGCAGTTACGGGACAGGGGGTTTAAGCGGAAAACTGTTTTTT
-	TRBV5-4	TRBJ2-3	-	CASSTIFAGSTDTQYF	TGTGCCAGCAGCACTATTTTCGCGGGGAGCACAGATACGCAGTATTTT
TRBD1	TRBV5-4	TRBJ1-4	-	CASSYGTGYEKLFF	TGTGCCAGCAGCTACGGGACAGGGTATGAAAAACTGTTTTTT
-	TRBV6-1	TRBJ1-2	-	CASSDYGRGKGYTF	TGTGCCAGCAGTGATTACGGCAGGGGTAAAGGCTACACCTTC
TRBD1	TRBV7-8	TRBJ2-7	few	CASSPPDRVYEQYF	TGTGCCAGCAGCCCCCCGGACAGGGTCTACGAGCAGTACTTC
TRBD2	TRBV7-7	TRBJ2-5	-	CASSLVASGGETQYF	TGTGCCAGCAGCTTAGTCGCTAGCGGGGGAGAGACCCAGTACTTC
TRBD1	TRBV5-1	TRBJ2-3	-	CASSVGQGDGDTQYF	TGCGCCAGCAGCGTGGGACAGGGGGACGGGGATACGCAGTATTTT
-	TRBV5-5	TRBJ2-7	-	CASSPDTSYEQYF	TGTGCCAGCAGCCCGGACACCTCCTACGAGCAGTACTTC
-	TRBV11-2	TRBJ2-7	-	CASSYRREQYF	TGTGCCAGCAGCTATCGGAGGGAGCAGTACTTC
TRBD2	TRBV6-5	TRBJ2-1	-	CASSLTSGDYYNEQFF	TGTGCCAGCAGTTTGACTAGCGGGGACTACTACAATGAGCAGTTCTTC
-	TRBV4-1	TRBJ2-5	-	CASSPTAGRPQETQYF	TGCGCCAGCAGCCCGACGGCGGGACGGCCCCAAGAGACCCAGTACTTC
TRBD1	TRBV6-5	TRBJ1-1	-	CATGTGGVMNTEAFF	TGTGCCACAGGAACAGGGGGCGTAATGAACACTGAAGCTTTCTTT
-	TRBV7-8	TRBJ1-6	-	CASSLELAGFFPLHF	TGTGCCAGCAGCCTTGAGCTGGCAGGGTTCTTTCCCCTCCACTTT
-	TRBV29-1	TRBJ1-2	-	CSVAGRYGYTF	TGCAGCGTTGCAGGGCGCTATGGCTACACCTTC
-	TRBV27	TRBJ1-5	-	CASSPSGVNQPQHF	TGTGCCAGCAGTCCTTCGGGGGTCAATCAGCCCCAGCATTTT
-	TRBV3-1/TRBV3-2	TRBJ2-5	-	CASSPGTESLAQYF	TGTGCCAGCAGCCCCGGCACAGAGTCTTTGGCCCAGTACTTC
-	TRBV7-9	TRBJ2-5	-	CASSTTTFTRKQETQYF	TGTGCCAGCAGCACAACCACCTTCACTAGGAAACAAGAGACCCAGTACTTC
TRBD1	TRBV24-1	TRBJ1-5	once	CATSDFPFYPGQGGQPQHF	TGTGCCACCAGTGATTTCCCCTTCTATCCGGGACAGGGGGGTCAGCCCCAGCATTTT
TRBD1	TRBV4-2	TRBJ1-3	once	CASSQEGQGTISGNTIYF	TGTGCCAGCAGCCAAGAGGGACAGGGTACTATCTCTGGAAACACCATATATTTT
-	TRBV2	TRBJ2-7	-	CASSVVISYEQYF	TGTGCCAGCAGTGTAGTAATATCCTACGAGCAGTACTTC
-	TRBV2	TRBJ2-3	-	CASSEGGEADTQYF	TGTGCCAGCAGTGAGGGAGGTGAGGCAGATACGCAGTATTTT
TRBD1	TRBV5-1	TRBJ2-5	-	CASSPGQAEGTQYF	TGCGCCAGCAGCCCGGGACAGGCCGAAGGGACCCAGTACTTC
-	TRBV5-1	TRBJ2-1	-	CASSLAGDNEQFF	TGCGCCAGCAGCTTGGCGGGGGACAATGAGCAGTTCTTC
TRBD1	TRBV5-5	TRBJ1-2	once	CASSPVTGGYTF	TGTGCCAGCAGCCCCGTGACAGGGGGCTACACCTTC
-	TRBV29-1	TRBJ1-1	-	CSVGVGGANGAFF	TGCAGCGTTGGGGTAGGGGGAGCGAACGGAGCTTTCTTT
TRBD1	TRBV14	TRBJ2-7	-	CASSQGTGRTYEQYF	TGTGCCAGCAGCCAAGGGACAGGAAGGACCTACGAGCAGTACTTC
-	TRBV7-9	TRBJ2-7	-	CASTKQGDYEQYF	TGTGCCAGCACCAAACAAGGGGATTACGAGCAGTACTTC
-	TRBV18	TRBJ2-7	-	CASSDSISYEQYF	TGTGCCAGCTCGGACTCTATCTCCTACGAGCAGTACTTC
-	TRBV27	TRBJ1-2	-	CASSPGTWTYGYTF	TGTGCCAGCAGCCCCGGGACATGGACCTATGGCTACACCTTC
-	TRBV10-3	TRBJ1-2	-	CAISEPRPRLDGGYTF	TGTGCCATCAGTGAACCCCGACCCCGGCTAGATGGTGGCTACACCTTC
TRBD1	TRBV9	TRBJ2-7	-	CASSVAQGQGTEQYF	TGTGCCAGCAGCGTAGCTCAAGGACAGGGAACCGAGCAGTACTTC
-	TRBV5-1	TRBJ1-1	-	CASSLDGHRAGYTEAFF	TGCGCCAGCAGCTTGGACGGACACCGAGCGGGATACACTGAAGCTTTCTTT
-	TRBV20-1	TRBJ2-4	-	CSASYGGQNIQYF	TGCAGTGCTAGTTATGGTGGCCAAAACATTCAGTACTTC
-	TRBV3-1/TRBV3-2	TRBJ2-2	-	CASSQVNRLESGELFF	TGTGCCAGCAGCCAAGTGAACAGGCTGGAAAGCGGGGAGCTGTTTTTT
TRBD2	TRBV7-3	TRBJ2-1	-	CASSFLASGAGEQFF	TGTGCCAGCAGCTTTCTGGCTAGCGGAGCCGGTGAGCAGTTCTTC
-	TRBV7-8	TRBJ2-3	-	CASSLPQGILTDTQYF	TGTGCCAGCAGCTTGCCCCAGGGGATCCTCACAGATACGCAGTATTTT
-	TRBV9	TRBJ1-1	once	CASSRFNTRGTEAFF	TGTGCCAGCAGCCGTTTTAACACCCGGGGCACTGAAGCTTTCTTT
-	TRBV13	TRBJ2-5	-	CASSPTQGQTQYF	TGTGCCAGCAGCCCCACTCAGGGTCAGACCCAGTACTTC
TRBD2	TRBV5-1	TRBJ2-2	once	CASSSTSGNTGELFF	TGCGCCAGCAGCTCGACTAGCGGGAACACCGGGGAGCTGTTTTTT
TRBD1	TRBV5-1	TRBJ1-2	-	CASSPGQDYGYTF	TGCGCCAGCTCCCCGGGACAGGACTATGGCTACACCTTC
-	TRBV7-9	TRBJ1-4	-	CASSPPVTNEKLFF	TGTGCCAGCAGCCCCCCAGTAACTAATGAAAAACTGTTTTTT